This T cell receptor beta chain was documented in a study of human T cells and chemical hapten exposure. This clonotype has a count of ten or more. Time point specified: healthy volunteer bleed at 2 weeks. The template was total RNA from unfractionated whole blood. TCRdb independently ran MiXCR on the RACE reads; one entry per CDR3 protein. The sample includes about 130,000 distinct CDR3 sequences, approximately 9% seen only once; the top ten take around 1.9%. The CDR3 is made up of 14 amino acids. Germline V gene data show CDR1 as SQVTM and CDR2 as ANQGSEA. Trimming removed 4 bases from V and 1 base from J; junction bases left unmatched: 6.

This TCR was recovered from a male donor in good health. Some clones in this sample may be carry-over from other donors' samples. The chain couples TRBV29-1 to TRBJ1-1; 7 nucleotides align to TRBD1. The sequenced material came from whole blood. The CDR3 loop reads CSVAHRGANTEAFF. The CDR3 DNA reads as TGCAGCGTTGCCCACAGGGGTGCGAACACTGAAGCTTTCTTT.